This T cell receptor beta chain was documented in a study of early T cells in non-severe SARS-CoV-2 infection. General study results and limits: CD4 and private specificities were missed by VDJdb matching, which favored anti-spike CD8 responses.

MiXCR was run by TCRdb on the 5' RACE reads, yielding one entry per CDR3 protein. The sample shows approximately 97,000 distinct CDR3 sequences, approximately 14% of them seen only once. On this clonotype: Its antigen is not known.

CDR3 length: 14 amino acids. Germline V gives CDR1 SGHTA, CDR2 FQGNSA. V was clipped by 5 bases and J by 1 base, with 10 bases between them. The sequencing input was whole blood. This sequence joins TRBV7-2 and TRBJ2-3, with D possibly being TRBD1 (6 bases). The TCR comes from an adult who was a healthcare worker with PCR-confirmed SARS-CoV-2 infection or an uninfected control (not recorded which). The CDR3 DNA reads as TGTGCCAGCAGCCCGGGACACCGCACAGATACGCAGTATTTT. Amino acids: CASSPGHRTDTQYF.